This entry describes one T cell receptor beta chain. cDNA prepared by RNA extraction and subsequent reverse transcription served as the template for sequencing. The repertoire was sequenced with immunoSEQ multiplex PCR; TCRdb's copy has only in-frame clones and lacks some. This table holds about 74,000 clones, around 30% found once. Described treatment: oral pan-JAK inhibitor, 5-10 mg twice daily. The data were obtained in a study of CD8+ T cells in alopecia areata. The V and J ends lost 6 bases and 1 base respectively, with 12 bases between them. Germline V gives CDR1 SQVTM, CDR2 ANQGSEA. The CDR3 loop spans 13 amino acids.

The chain employs TRBV29-1 and TRBJ1-2, with D perhaps matching TRBD1 (5 bases). Material: CD8+ T cells sorted from blood, obtained at week 4, from a patient treated with tofacitinib. The TCR was taken from a human donor with alopecia areata. CDR3 coding DNA: TGCAGCGTCGATGGGACGGTTAACTATGGCTACACCTTC. This encodes CSVDGTVNYGYTF.